This note documents a single T cell receptor beta chain sequence. The data were taken from a study of OX40 agonist ivuxolimab in advanced cancers. Overall study context: Dose-escalation cases comprised hepatocellular carcinoma, melanoma, renal cell or head and neck cancer. Aged roughly 23 to 80 with a mean of roughly 63 years, they were 75% to 85% male.

Sequencing was performed with immunoSEQ multiplex PCR; in TCRdb, only in-frame clones are kept and a portion is missing. The sample contains 21,000 or so clones, roughly 77% of which appear only once. CDR3 size: 17 residues. V lost 7 bases, J lost 7 bases, and 16 bases stayed unmatched. Germline CDR1 is LNHDA and CDR2 is SQIVND (reference sequence). This chain uses TRBV19 with TRBJ2-2; TRBD2 agrees at 9 bases. The clonotype was recovered from an adult with an advanced solid tumor such as melanoma, head and neck, liver or kidney cancer. The starting material was CD4+ or CD8+ T cells sorted from blood, obtained in a trial of the OX40 agonist ivuxolimab. CDR3 nucleotides: TGTGCCAGTATCCTCGGCGGAGCGGGGGGCCGGGGCGGGGAGCTGTTTTTT. As protein: CASILGGAGGRGGELFF.